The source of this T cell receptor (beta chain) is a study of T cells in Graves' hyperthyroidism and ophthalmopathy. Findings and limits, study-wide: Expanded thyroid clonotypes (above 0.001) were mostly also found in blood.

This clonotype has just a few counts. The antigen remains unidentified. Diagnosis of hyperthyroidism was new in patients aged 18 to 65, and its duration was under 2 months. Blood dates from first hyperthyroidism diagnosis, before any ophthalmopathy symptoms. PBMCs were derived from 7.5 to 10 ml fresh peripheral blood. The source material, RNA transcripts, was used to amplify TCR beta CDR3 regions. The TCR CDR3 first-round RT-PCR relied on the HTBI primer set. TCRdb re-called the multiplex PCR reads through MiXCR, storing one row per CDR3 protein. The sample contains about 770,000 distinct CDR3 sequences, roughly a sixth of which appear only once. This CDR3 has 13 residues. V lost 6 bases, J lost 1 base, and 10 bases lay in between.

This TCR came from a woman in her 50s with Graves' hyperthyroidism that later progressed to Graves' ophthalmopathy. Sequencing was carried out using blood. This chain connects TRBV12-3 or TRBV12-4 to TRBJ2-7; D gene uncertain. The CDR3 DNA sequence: TGTGCCAGCAGCTTCGACGCATCCTACGAGCAGTACTTC. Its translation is CASSFDASYEQYF.